Each of the 28 T cell receptor beta chains below was sequenced from the same sample in a study of cytomegalovirus exposure and HLA in healthy donors. 13 Jbeta primers and 60 Vbeta primers were used for the PCR. Here immunoSEQ multiplex PCR was the method, and the copy in TCRdb shows in-frame clones only, minus some. The data contain about 200,000 clones, 76% of them seen just once; the ten biggest clones take up 0.63%. Input material: PBMCs. The receptors here all came from a man younger than 35 in good health and CMV-seronegative.

The chain employs TRBV29-1 and TRBJ2-1, with 9 bases that match TRBD2. CDR1 is SQVTM and CDR2 is ANQGSEA in the germline V gene. The CDR3 is 12 residues long. V shed 4 bases and J 9 bases; nucleotides not matched to a gene: 4. This CDR3 reads CSVGLADREQFF. The CDR3 DNA sequence: TGCAGCGTTGGACTAGCGGATCGTGAGCAGTTCTTC.

As regards this clone: The junction and the germline gene differ at one end; a read error may be behind it. This chain connects TRBV7-9 to TRBJ1-5, with no clear D. This CDR3 is built from 13 residues. Germline values: CDR1 SEHNR, CDR2 FQNEAQ (reference sequence). The CDR3 region is CSSSSSDYQPQHF. The CDR3 DNA reads TGTTCCAGCAGCAGCTCGGACTATCAGCCCCAGCATTTT. The variable domain in full, completed from reference TRBV7-9 and TRBJ1-5, reads DTGVSQNPRHKITKRGQNVTFRCDPISEHNRLYWYRQTLGQGPEFLTYFQNEAQLEKSRLLSDRFSAERPKGSFSTLEIQRTEQGDSAMYLCSSSSSDYQPQHFGDGTRLSIL.

The V call is TRBV2, the J call TRBJ2-5; possible D gene TRBD2, 5 bases. The V and J ends lost 4 bases and 2 bases respectively, with 11 bases between them. CDR3 length: 14 amino acids. Per germline, CDR1 SNHLY and CDR2 FYNNEI. This CDR3 reads CASSASSGQETQYF. In DNA, the CDR3 is TGTGCCAGCAGTGCCTCTTCGGGGCAAGAGACCCAGTACTTC.

The J gene is TRBJ2-5, the V gene TRBV5-1, with 7 bases fitting TRBD1. The J call may be in error: the DNA end matches TRBJ2-7 better. CDR1 and CDR2 from the germline V gene are SGHRS and YFSETQ. The CDR3 is made up of 14 amino acids. CDR3 sequence reads: CASSSRQGPHEQYF. CDR3 DNA sequence: TGCGCCAGCAGCTCTAGACAGGGCCCCCACGAGCAGTACTTC.

J is TRBJ2-5 and V is TRBV6-5; the match to TRBD1 covers 7 bases. Unmatched junction bases numbered 14, after V lost 4 bases and J lost 9 bases. Germline loops: CDR1 MNHEY, CDR2 SVGAGI. The CDR3 is 15 amino acids. The CDR3 sequence is CASSSSLEGRGSQYF. As DNA, the CDR3 is TGTGCCAGCAGTTCCTCGCTTGAGGGCAGGGGGTCCCAGTACTTC.

The chain employs TRBV7-3 and TRBJ2-1, with TRBD2 matching over 10 bases. Germline V gives CDR1 SGHTA, CDR2 FQGTGA. J gave up 6 bases and V 1 base, and 6 bases lay outside the gene matches. This CDR3 region has 16 residues. The CDR3 sequence is CASSLMGLARINEQFF. CDR3 nucleotide sequence: TGTGCCAGCAGCTTAATGGGACTAGCGCGCATCAATGAGCAGTTCTTC.

CDR3 loop: CAWSGQGSNQPQHF. Here the CDR3 DNA reads TGTGCCTGGAGTGGGCAGGGGAGCAATCAGCCCCAGCATTTT. The V and J genes are TRBV30 and TRBJ1-5; D might be TRBD1 (6 bases). V was cut by 1 base and J by 1 base, with 8 bases left in between. CDR1 is GTSNPN and CDR2 is SVGIG in the germline V gene (reference sequence). The CDR3 totals 14 residues.

This clone was counted a single time. This rearrangement joins TRBV19 to TRBJ2-4; D is perhaps TRBD2 (6 bases). The CDR3 covers 15 residues. Germline CDR1 reads LNHDA; CDR2 reads SQIVND (reference sequence). Trimming took 9 bases from V and 0 from J, leaving 15 bases between them. DNA for the CDR3: TGTGCCAGCCGGGGACTTACTATAGCCAAAAACATTCAGTACTTC. Its translation is CASRGLTIAKNIQYF.

This chain links TRBV27 with TRBJ2-3; 7 bases align to TRBD1. The V gene's germline CDR1 is MNHEY and CDR2 SMNVEV (reference sequence). The CDR3 has 15 residues. V was pared by 7 bases and J by 2 bases, with 9 bases of the junction left unmatched. CDR3 residues: CASTSGTANTDTQYF. For the CDR3, the DNA is TGTGCCAGCACCTCAGGGACAGCCAACACAGATACGCAGTATTTT.

This clone is termed medium-sized (0.01 to 0.1%). This chain connects TRBV6-1 to TRBJ2-1, with 8 bases matching TRBD2. From germline, CDR1 is MNHNS and CDR2 SASEGT. V gave up 3 bases and J gave up 3 bases; unmatched junction bases: 4. This CDR3 is built from 15 residues. The CDR3 DNA follows: TGTGCCAGCAGTGATGGACTAGCTGACTACAATGAGCAGTTCTTC. Its protein product is CASSDGLADYNEQFF.

Only a few counts were recorded for this clone. This chain uses TRBV27 with TRBJ2-1; TRBD2 agrees at 11 bases. The CDR3 contains 12 residues. With V trimmed by 5 bases and J by 10 bases, 1 base remained unmatched. Germline CDR1 MNHEY, CDR2 SMNVEV (reference sequence). CDR3 sequence reads: CASSRLAGEQFF. The CDR3 DNA reads as TGTGCCAGCAGTAGACTAGCGGGGGAGCAGTTCTTC.

The chain combines TRBV5-1 with TRBJ1-2; possible D gene TRBD1, 6 bases. The germline gives CDR1 SGHRS, CDR2 YFSETQ. The CDR3 spans 13 residues. V was trimmed by 0 bases and J by 6 bases, leaving 9 bases between them. CDR3 DNA sequence: TGCGCCAGCAGCTTGGACAGGGTGGATGGCTACACCTTC. Translating it yields CASSLDRVDGYTF.

The chain employs TRBV2 and TRBJ2-7; D is perhaps TRBD2 (5 bases). V was trimmed by 3 bases and J by 7 bases, leaving 13 bases between them. CDR1 and CDR2 (germline): SNHLY, FYNNEI. The CDR3 contains 13 residues. CDR3 in DNA: TGTGCCAGCAGTGAGCGGGCCGGGGAAGAGCAGTACTTC. Amino acid sequence: CASSERAGEEQYF.

The genes are TRBV10-3 and TRBJ2-7; D perhaps matches TRBD2 (5 bases). This CDR3 spans 15 amino acids. V was clipped by 11 bases and J by 1 base, with 21 bases between them. Germline V gene data show CDR1 as ENHRY and CDR2 as SYGVKD. The CDR3 protein is CAVKHSGDSSYEQYF. DNA for the CDR3: TGTGCCGTGAAGCACAGCGGAGACTCTTCCTACGAGCAGTACTTC.

Comments on this clone: One end of the junction is discordant with germline, which a read error may explain. The sample holds other DNA sequences that translate to the same CDR3. The gene calls are TRBV20-1 and TRBJ2-7; D possibly corresponds to TRBD2 (6 bases). This CDR3 has 11 amino acids. The germline V gene has CDR1 DFQATT and CDR2 SNEGSKA (reference sequence). For the CDR3, the DNA is TGCAGCGCTAGTGGCCCCGGGGGGCAGTACTTC. It is translated as CSASGPGGQYF.

The rearrangement links TRBV7-9 to TRBJ2-1; D not certain. The CDR3 has 12 residues. V gave up 5 bases and J gave up 10 bases, with 12 bases separating them. CDR1 and CDR2 (germline): SEHNR, FQNEAQ (reference sequence). This CDR3 reads CASSPLLREQFF. CDR3 coding DNA: TGTGCCAGCAGCCCGCTCCTAAGAGAGCAGTTCTTC.

This clone was detected a few times. The chain carries TRBV4-1 and TRBJ2-2; D is perhaps TRBD2 (5 bases). Looked up from germline, CDR1 is MGHRA and CDR2 is YSYEKL. The CDR3 has 16 residues. Deletions cut 4 bases from V and 1 base from J, with 13 bases between. The CDR3 reads CASSLESGKNTGELFF. DNA for the CDR3: TGCGCCAGCAGCCTCGAATCCGGGAAGAACACCGGGGAGCTGTTTTTT.

The rearrangement links TRBV9 to TRBJ2-1; the D is unclear. Germline V gene sequence: CDR1 SGDLS, CDR2 YYNGEE. This CDR3 has 14 amino acids. V was clipped by 0 bases and J by 5 bases, with 9 bases between them. The CDR3 nucleotides are TGTGCCAGCAGCGTAGCAACAGCCAACAATGAGCAGTTCTTC. Its protein is CASSVATANNEQFF.

On this clone: Sequence at one end of the junction differs from germline and may be a read error. This CDR3 is also generated by other DNA sequences in the sample. The chain links TRBV11-2 to TRBJ2-3; D possibly corresponds to TRBD1 (5 bases). Germline V lookup: CDR1 SGHAT, CDR2 FQNNGV. The CDR3 covers 14 residues. The CDR3 sequence: CASSLGTGTDTQYF. The DNA for the CDR3 is TGCGCCAGCAGCCTAGGAACAGGTACAGATACGCAGTATTTT.

This clone turned up a few times. The chain carries TRBV7-9 and TRBJ1-5; the D gene is possibly TRBD1 (6 bases). The CDR3 is 13 amino acids. V lost 4 bases to trimming and J lost 2 bases, with 6 bases between them. The germline gives CDR1 SEHNR, CDR2 FQNEAQ (reference sequence). The CDR3 protein is CASSSGGNQPQHF. DNA of the CDR3: TGTGCCAGCAGCTCAGGGGGCAATCAGCCCCAGCATTTT.

The chain is built from TRBV28 and TRBJ2-1; the D gene is possibly TRBD1 (6 bases). Germline assignment: CDR1 MDHEN and CDR2 SYDVKM. Trimming left V 5 bases short and J 3 bases short, with 14 bases between. This CDR3 spans 15 amino acids. The CDR3 protein is CASSRHRENYNEQFF. CDR3 coding DNA: TGTGCCAGCAGTAGACACAGGGAGAACTACAATGAGCAGTTCTTC. The full variable domain, in which reference TRBV28 and TRBJ2-1 provide the parts outside the CDR3, is DVKVTQSSRYLVKRTGEKVFLECVQDMDHENMFWYRQDPGLGLRLIYFSYDVKMKEKGDIPEGYSVSREKKERFSLILESASTNQTSMYLCASSRHRENYNEQFFGPGTRLTVL.

Comment on this clone: At one end the junction does not follow the germline gene, possibly because of a read error. Other DNA sequences of this sample code for an identical CDR3. The chain uses TRBV7-7 and TRBJ1-3; D uncertain. In germline, CDR1 is SSHAT, CDR2 FNYEAQ (reference sequence). The CDR3 runs to 15 residues. The CDR3 sequence: CASSLGIASGNTIYF. CDR3 bases: TGTGCTAGCAGCTTAGGAATAGCCTCTGGAAACACTATATATTTT.

V is TRBV19 and J is TRBJ2-6; 8 bases map to TRBD2. J was trimmed by 4 bases and V by 4 bases; bases with no gene match: 9. This CDR3 has 17 amino acids. Germline lookup yields CDR1 LNHDA and CDR2 SQIVND (reference sequence). As DNA, the CDR3 is TGTGCCAGTAGTAACCCTACTCGGGGGGGAGGGGCCAACGTCCTGACTTTC. Residues: CASSNPTRGGGANVLTF. Full variable domain (missing parts from reference TRBV19 and TRBJ2-6): DGGITQSPKYLFRKEGQNVTLSCEQNLNHDAMYWYRQDPGQGLRLIYYSQIVNDFQKGDIAEGYSVSREKKESFPLTVTSAQKNPTAFYLCASSNPTRGGGANVLTFGAGSRLTVL.

V gene TRBV28 combines with J gene TRBJ2-1; D gene uncertain. The CDR3 runs to 13 residues. Germline lookup yields CDR1 MDHEN and CDR2 SYDVKM. Between the trimmed V and J ends, which lost 4 bases and 3 bases, there was a span of 7 bases. This CDR3 is CASSSLFYNEQFF. The CDR3 DNA reads as TGTGCCAGCAGTTCCCTCTTCTACAATGAGCAGTTCTTC.

A few counts support this clone. This sequence joins TRBV9 and TRBJ1-1; maybe TRBD1 (6 bases). The germline V gene has CDR1 SGDLS and CDR2 YYNGEE. The V end was cut by 3 bases, the J end by 6 bases, with 9 bases between. The CDR3 covers 12 residues. CDR3 nucleotide sequence: TGTGCCAGCAGCGAGGGGGTCGCTGAAGCTTTCTTT. Protein product: CASSEGVAEAFF.

The chain joins TRBV2 to TRBJ1-4; D possibly corresponds to TRBD1 (5 bases). V was cut by 8 bases and J by 8 bases, with 12 bases left in between. Germline CDR1 SNHLY, CDR2 FYNNEI. The CDR3 contains 12 residues. Written as DNA, the CDR3 is TGTGCCAGCCTTGACAGAAACGAAAAACTGTTTTTT. Protein: CASLDRNEKLFF.

The chain couples TRBV5-4 to TRBJ2-5, with TRBD2 matching 13 bases. The CDR3 is 16 residues long. V was clipped by 4 bases and J by 4 bases; unmatched bases: 7. Germline CDR1 is SGHNT and CDR2 is YYREEE (reference sequence). The CDR3 reads CASSQGLAGLGETQYF. The CDR3, as DNA: TGTGCCAGCAGCCAGGGACTAGCGGGGTTGGGAGAGACCCAGTACTTC.

CDR3 in DNA: TGTGCCTGGAGTGTACGGGGAGTGCAGCCCCAGCATTTT. Its protein is CAWSVRGVQPQHF. The chain has TRBV30 and TRBJ1-5, with no clear D. Germline V gene lookup returns CDR1 GTSNPN and CDR2 SVGIG (reference sequence). The CDR3 length is 13 residues. Trimming left V 0 bases short and J 7 bases short, with 10 bases between.